This record looks at one TCR beta chain sequence and its context. Its binding antigen is unknown. The data are from a study of T cells expressing NK-cell markers (dated by TCRdb to about 2020). Context from the whole study: Three sorted T-cell subsets (CD3+CD56+NKG2C+, CD3+CD56+NKG2C- and CD3+CD56-NKG2C+) from fewer than 10 donors had their TCR beta-chain repertoires profiled. Randomly selected healthy volunteers, three men and five women, were used as the eight sequenced donors. Of the eight sequenced donors, seven were found to be HCMV-seropositive and one was found to be HCMV-seronegative. Libraries were sequenced as 2 x 150 bp reads on Illumina HiSeq 2000/2500, MiSeq or NextSeq.

HCMV serostatus was determined by detecting HCMV-specific IgG in serum with a commercial ELISA kit. Ficoll density gradient centrifugation was used to isolate peripheral blood mononuclear cells from blood. What the study reported, not specific to this receptor: Those dominant clonotypes were again the most abundant among CD3+CD56-NKG2C+ cells in a few donors, at roughly 25-65%. In over 5 donors, the dominant CD3+CD56+NKG2C+ clonotypes were among the top 10 CD8+ clonotypes and accounted for about 1.0-7.5% of CD8+ T cells. It remained unclear whether the expanded NKG2C-expressing T cell clones were specific for HCMV antigens.

These reads were obtained on an Illumina HiSeq 2000. TCR beta cDNA libraries were made by 5'RACE template switching that added a universal primer site and unique molecular identifiers. cDNA synthesis was primed from the TCR beta constant segment and was followed by two successive PCR amplification steps. Under the source paper's analysis protocol: MIGEC was used to demultiplex reads and group reads by UMI, and MiTCR was used to assemble and quantify clonotypes. To exclude erroneous sequences, only TCR cDNA sequences supported by at least two reads were retained. The tcR package was used for downstream repertoire analysis, and clonotypes were matched between fractions using CDR3 nucleotide sequence together with V segment. VDJmatch was used to annotate antigen specificity against VDJdb, with one amino acid substitution allowed in CDR3. Each entry corresponds to one CDR3 protein sequence from reads that TCRdb reprocessed, and DNA is not given. None of the V and J calls come from the authors' own analysis; TCRdb made them. The data table for this sample lists a few hundred thousand distinct CDR3 sequences. The ten largest account for approximately 0.41% of the sample.

Sequencing was carried out using blood T cells: a sorted CD56 or NKG2C T cell subset, CD4+ or CD8+ T cells, or bulk PBMC T cells (not recorded which). The sequence was collected from a man aged 18 to 30 in good health. Donor details come from another sample of the same person, matched by shared clones.

This receptor has the CDR3 CASSQDWASGGAEQFF. The V and J segments used are TRBV4-3 and TRBJ2-1; TCRdb outputs TRBD1, but without DNA this stays unchecked. Sequences LGHNA (CDR1) and YSLEER (CDR2) are obtained from the germline V gene. The CDR3 runs 16 amino acids, cysteine and phenylalanine included. No DNA is listed.